Listed below are T cell receptor beta chains from one sample, sequenced in a study of blood T cells in healthy people across ages. One entry per CDR3 protein results from TCRdb running MiXCR on the 5' RACE reads. Of 800,000 or so distinct CDR3 sequences listed, around 45% were seen once; the top ten hold over 15%. The sample taken for sequencing was blood. These receptor sequences come from a man older than 75 in good health. The CDR3 runs from the conserved cysteine through the conserved F or W. D genes are given only for firm matches. Some rows have no size entry. The others give once, few or many, or a class for an expanded clone.

TRBV20-1	-	few	TRBJ1-4	TGCAGTGCTAGAGAACGGATTACGAATGAAAAACTGTTTTTT	CSARERITNEKLFF
TRBV20-1	-	-	TRBJ2-5	TGCAGTGCTACCTGGATTAGAAGACCGCAGACCCAGTACTTC	CSATWIRRPQTQYF
TRBV7-2	TRBD2	few	TRBJ2-1	TGTGCCAGCAGCCCAACAAAGGGGGGACTAGGGGTGTCCAATGAGCAGTTCTTC	CASSPTKGGLGVSNEQFF
TRBV9	-	-	TRBJ2-5	TGTGCCAGCAGCGTAGCTGCAGGAGCTATCCAAGAGACCCAGTACTTC	CASSVAAGAIQETQYF
TRBV4-2	TRBD2	-	TRBJ2-2	TGTGCCAGCAGATTTAGCGGGGGAACGAACACCGGGGAGCTGTTTTTT	CASRFSGGTNTGELFF
TRBV25-1	-	-	TRBJ2-5	TGTACCAGCAGTGAATTTAGGACACAGTACCAAGAGACCCAGTACTTC	CTSSEFRTQYQETQYF
TRBV28	TRBD2	-	TRBJ2-1	TGTGCCAGCACCGCCGGGACTAATACCTACAATGAGCAGTTCTTC	CASTAGTNTYNEQFF
TRBV9	-	many	TRBJ2-1	TGTGCCAGCAGCGGACGGACGGACCGAAAGTTCTTC	CASSGRTDRKFF
TRBV28	TRBD1	-	TRBJ2-1	TGTGCCAGCAACGTAATCGGGACAGGGGCCAATGAGCAGTTCTTC	CASNVIGTGANEQFF
TRBV20-1	TRBD2	-	TRBJ2-7	TGCAGTGCTAGAGATCTGAGCGGGACCCTCGACGAGCAGTACTTC	CSARDLSGTLDEQYF
TRBV29-1	-	-	TRBJ2-7	TGCAGCGCCAATACAGCCTACGAGCAGTACTTC	CSANTAYEQYF
TRBV7-3	-	many	TRBJ2-1	TGTGCCAGCAGCTTAGACTACTATGATGAGCAGTTCTTC	CASSLDYYDEQFF
TRBV20-1	-	-	TRBJ2-5	TGCAGTGCTAGAGATGGGGAGAAGACCCAGTACTTC	CSARDGEKTQYF
TRBV12-3/TRBV12-4	TRBD1	-	TRBJ2-5	TGTGCCAGCAGTGGGACAGTTAAAGAGACCCAGTACTTC	CASSGTVKETQYF
TRBV7-2	TRBD1	-	TRBJ2-2	TGTGCCAGCAGCTACAACAGGGGGCAAACCGGGGAGCTGTTTTTT	CASSYNRGQTGELFF
TRBV2	TRBD2	-	TRBJ2-1	TGTGCCAGCAGATACAGGCCTAGCGGGAACGATGAGCAGTTCTTC	CASRYRPSGNDEQFF
TRBV21-1	-	-	TRBJ2-1	TGTGCCAGCAGCAAAGTTGGCGCTAGCGGGGGGTTTTCCAGAGTTGAGCAGTTCTTC	CASSKVGASGGFSRVEQFF
TRBV10-1	-	-	TRBJ2-1	TGCGCCAGCAGCGGACTTCGAGGGGGTGAGCAGTTCTTC	CASSGLRGGEQFF
TRBV20-1	-	-	TRBJ2-5	TGCAGTGCCAAAAACAGGAATCAAGAGACCCAGTACTTC	CSAKNRNQETQYF
TRBV20-1	TRBD2	few	TRBJ2-7	TGCAGTGTTTCCCAAACGGCGAGCGGGACTACCTACGAGCAGTACTTC	CSVSQTASGTTYEQYF
TRBV2	TRBD1	-	TRBJ2-7	TGTGCCAGCAGGGAAGACAGGGGGCAACAGTACTTC	CASREDRGQQYF
TRBV28	-	few	TRBJ2-1	TGTGCCAGCAGTACTTACCGGAGGAAAAACTACAATGAGCAGTTCTTC	CASSTYRRKNYNEQFF
TRBV20-1	TRBD2	few	TRBJ2-3	TGCAGTGCTGGGGAGCGGGGCCGCACAGATACGCAGTATTTT	CSAGERGRTDTQYF
TRBV3-1	-	-	TRBJ2-5	TGTGCCAGCAGCCAAGTTGTTAGCACGCTAGAGACCCAGTACTTC	CASSQVVSTLETQYF
TRBV7-9	TRBD2	few	TRBJ2-1	TGTGCCAGCAGCTTCTCCGGGAGGGCCTCCTACAATGAGCAGTTCTTC	CASSFSGRASYNEQFF
TRBV19	-	few	TRBJ2-5	TGTGCCAGTAGCGCGGACGCGGGACAAGAGACCCAGTACTTC	CASSADAGQETQYF
TRBV3-1	-	-	TRBJ2-1	TGTGCCAGCAGCCGAGGTCCCCAGCGGTCCGCCTACAATGAGCAGTTCTTC	CASSRGPQRSAYNEQFF
TRBV6-4	-	-	TRBJ2-3	TGTGCCAGCAGTGACTCGGGGGAAAGCACAGATACGCAGTATTTT	CASSDSGESTDTQYF
TRBV27	TRBD1	-	TRBJ1-6	TGTGCCAGCGGCTCCGAAAGGGGACAGGGAGAATCACCCCTCCACTTT	CASGSERGQGESPLHF
TRBV10-1	-	-	TRBJ2-1	TGCGCCAGAAACAGGGACGAGACCTACGAGCAGTTCTTC	CARNRDETYEQFF
TRBV9	TRBD1	-	TRBJ2-5	TGTGCCAGCAGCGTGGCTGGTTGGGGCAGGGGGCGAGGAGAGACCCAGTACTTC	CASSVAGWGRGRGETQYF
TRBV3-1	-	-	TRBJ2-3	TGTGCCAGCAGCCGGGGACACGGGGACACAGATACGCAGTATTTT	CASSRGHGDTDTQYF
TRBV13	-	few	TRBJ2-7	TGTGCCAGCAGCGAACAGGGGACTAGCTACGAGCAGTACTTC	CASSEQGTSYEQYF
TRBV29-1	TRBD2	few	TRBJ2-3	TGCAGCGTTGGGCTTTCAGCGGGAGGAACAACTAGCACAGATACGCAGTATTTT	CSVGLSAGGTTSTDTQYF
TRBV7-2	TRBD2	-	TRBJ2-7	TGTGCCAGCAGCCCTTCGGGACTAGCGGGGCACTCCTACAATGAGCAGTACTTC	CASSPSGLAGHSYNEQYF
TRBV7-9	-	few	TRBJ2-5	TGTGCCAGCAGCTTAGCTGCGAAACCCCAAGAGACCCAGTACTTC	CASSLAAKPQETQYF
TRBV7-2	-	few	TRBJ1-2	TGTGCCAGCAGCTTAGGTGTGCAGGGCTATGGCTACACCTTC	CASSLGVQGYGYTF
TRBV2	-	-	TRBJ1-4	TGTGCCAGCAGTGACGCGAGTGGGGAGTCAACTAATGAAAAACTGTTTTTT	CASSDASGESTNEKLFF
TRBV2	-	few	TRBJ2-7	TGTGCCAGCAACTCACAGGGACACGAGCAGTACTTC	CASNSQGHEQYF
TRBV3-1	-	many	TRBJ2-5	TGTGCCAGCAGCCAAGATCTGGCGGTCCAAGAGACCCAGTACTTC	CASSQDLAVQETQYF
TRBV10-3	TRBD2	many	TRBJ2-7	TGTGCCATCAAAGTACTAGCGGGAGCCTTCTACGAGCAGTACTTC	CAIKVLAGAFYEQYF
TRBV4-3	-	-	TRBJ1-1	TGCGCCAGCAGCCAAGATTCGGGGGCGGACACTGAAGCTTTCTTT	CASSQDSGADTEAFF
TRBV6-2/TRBV6-3	-	-	TRBJ2-4	TGTGCCAGCAGAAAAGATTCGGCGGTTTGGGAGCAGTACTTC	CASRKDSAVWEQYF
TRBV20-1	TRBD1	-	TRBJ2-7	TGCAGTGCCCTAGCCCCGGTCGACAGGGTTGACGAGCAGTACTTC	CSALAPVDRVDEQYF
TRBV20-1	-	few	TRBJ2-5	TGCAGTGCTAGTCCAGAAGAGACCCAGTACTTC	CSASPEETQYF